This T cell receptor beta chain comes out of a study of T cell repertoires in cytomegalovirus infection. TCRdb ran MiXCR on the reads and lists one entry per CDR3 protein. The repertoire holds almost 500,000 distinct CDR3 sequences, with 11% as singletons. Trimming stripped 0 bases from V and 7 bases from J, with 14 bases between. The germline gives CDR1 DFQATT, CDR2 SNEGSKA (reference sequence). The CDR3 totals 14 residues. The clonotype originates from a human donor in good health (CMV status not recorded). Some clones in this sample may be carry-over from other donors' samples. The sample taken for sequencing was PBMCs. The chain links TRBV20-1 to TRBJ2-3; D is unclear. The CDR3 region has the DNA TGCAGTGCTAGAGAGCGACCCCTTCGGAATACGCAGTATTTT. Its protein is CSARERPLRNTQYF.